Included here is one T cell receptor beta chain sequence, with context. Patients underwent thyroid surgery, and none had received any treatment before it. In the authors' methods: Between-group CDR3 differences, defined by clinicopathological status, yielded a distant-metastasis classifier for papillary thyroid cancer. MiXCR reprocessed the PCR reads for TCRdb. TCRdb assigned the V and J calls; the authors' analysis was not used. This sample has about 14,000 clones, with around a third found just once. This record comes from a study of metastatic and nonmetastatic thyroid tumors. The wider study: It was across blood and tumor or nodule tissue from malignant and benign thyroid patients that repertoires were compared.

The CDR3 length is 14 residues. The germline V gene has CDR1 ENHRY and CDR2 SYGVKD. The germline V and J ends were trimmed by 0 bases and 7 bases, with 13 bases remaining between them. The chain couples TRBV10-3 to TRBJ2-7; D gene ambiguous. Sequenced: tumor tissue. The sequence came from a female donor with papillary thyroid cancer or a benign thyroid nodule (not recorded which). Some clones in this sample may be carry-over from other donors' samples. The CDR3 DNA reads as TGTGCCATCAGTGAGTCATTGAGGTCTCCGGAGCAGTACTTC. Translating it yields CAISESLRSPEQYF.